The clone carrying this TCR beta chain was seen ten or more times. Its antigen is unidentified. The germline V gene has CDR1 MNHNY and CDR2 SVGAGI (reference sequence). The V gene lost 8 bases and the J gene lost 4 bases, with 18 bases spanning the gap. The CDR3 length is 14 residues. This entry is derived from a study of read filtering for tumor transcriptome and immune sequencing. At the level of the study: Transcriptome libraries were built from DNase-treated RNA. Per sample, TCR-region reads ranged about 3.5 to 11 million by IR-seq, about 75 to 1,300 by RNA-seq.

Study results and caveats: Correlation between methods rose after single-read clonotypes were removed.

From 300 to 450 ng of RNA, a library with molecular barcoded alpha/delta and beta/gamma adaptors was made. TCRdb passed the reads through MiXCR, listing each CDR3 protein once. This sample has about 41,000 distinct CDR3 sequences, with 10% to 15% found just once. Sampling of bone marrow took place during active disease in every patient. The clonotype originates from a donor aged 40 or over with multiple myeloma. The chain uses TRBV6-6 and TRBJ2-7; D call uncertain. Source material: a population of CD138-negative cells sorted from bone marrow. CDR3 sequence: CASSPGSSPYEQYF. The DNA for the CDR3 is TGTGCCAGCTCCCCCGGCTCGTCGCCTTACGAGCAGTACTTC.